This entry concerns a single TCR beta chain. Its target is unknown. The sample is drawn from a study of cytomegalovirus exposure and HLA in healthy donors. All the people who gave samples were healthy bone marrow donors. The germline CDR1 and CDR2 sequences are LGHNA and YSLEER. Between the trimmed V and J ends, which lost 1 base and 0 bases, there was a span of 6 bases. The CDR3 covers 15 residues. Study-wide points: By a later analysis, the bulk of CMV-associated TCR beta chains appeared HLA-restricted. DRB1 showed the most TCR associations and HLA-C the fewest in a later analysis, as rates varied by HLA locus. Relative to equally common others, HLA-associated TCR beta chains showed greater clonal expansion in a later analysis.

Primers: 60 Vbeta forward and 13 Jbeta reverse. The data were produced by immunoSEQ multiplex PCR, yet TCRdb's version contains in-frame clones alone and is incomplete. The table records 170,000 or so clones, roughly 78% of them present only once. The specimen sequenced was PBMCs. The V call is TRBV4-3, the J call TRBJ2-2; D possibly corresponds to TRBD2 (5 bases). This receptor was taken from a woman in her 50s in good health and CMV-seropositive. For the CDR3, the DNA is TGCGCCAGCAGCCAAGGGAGGTCGAACACCGGGGAGCTGTTTTTT. Amino acid sequence: CASSQGRSNTGELFF.